This TCR beta chain was sequenced during a study of blood T cell repertoires in COVID-19. Study-level information: Researchers got acute and convalescent COVID-19 samples from the United States, Italy and Spain. PBMCs, B-cell-depleted T cells, or T cells were the source of the cDNA or gDNA that made up the material.

V lost 3 bases, J lost 5 bases, and 17 bases lay in between. Germline V gene data show CDR1 as SGHDT and CDR2 as YYEEEE. This CDR3 contains 16 residues. Authors' methods: Scientists estimated how many nucleated cells there were by amplifying reference gene primers. Clones were sequenced by immunoSEQ multiplex PCR, and TCRdb holds only the in-frame ones, with some missing. V and J calls and clone size are copied from that table; D and trimming were computed from the DNA. The data contain approximately 250,000 clones, around 86% of them singletons. Seattle participants joined during active infection and were tracked over time.

Sequencing input: peripheral blood. The chain employs TRBV5-6 and TRBJ2-2; no definite D call. This receptor was identified in a woman in her fifties or sixties with COVID-19, enrolled during active disease. CDR3 protein: CASSYSGSRLTGELFF. The CDR3, as DNA: TGTGCCAGCAGCTACTCCGGGTCGAGGCTTACCGGGGAGCTGTTTTTT.